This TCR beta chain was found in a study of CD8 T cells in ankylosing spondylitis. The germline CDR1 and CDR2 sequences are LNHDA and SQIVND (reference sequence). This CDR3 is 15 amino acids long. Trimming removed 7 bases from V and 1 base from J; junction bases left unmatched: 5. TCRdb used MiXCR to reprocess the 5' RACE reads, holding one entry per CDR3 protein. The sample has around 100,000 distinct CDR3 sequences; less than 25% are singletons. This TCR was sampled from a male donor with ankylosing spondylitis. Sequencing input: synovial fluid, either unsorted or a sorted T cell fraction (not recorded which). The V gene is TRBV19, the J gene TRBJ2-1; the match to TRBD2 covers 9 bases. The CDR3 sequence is CASKTGLASYNEQFF. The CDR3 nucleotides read TGTGCCAGTAAGACGGGACTAGCATCCTACAATGAGCAGTTCTTC. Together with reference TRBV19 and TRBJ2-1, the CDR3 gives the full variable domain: DGGITQSPKYLFRKEGQNVTLSCEQNLNHDAMYWYRQDPGQGLRLIYYSQIVNDFQKGDIAEGYSVSREKKESFPLTVTSAQKNPTAFYLCASKTGLASYNEQFFGPGTRLTVL.